Detailed here is one T cell receptor (beta chain). This record comes from a study of blood T cell repertoires in COVID-19. Germline values: CDR1 SGHRS, CDR2 YFSETQ. Trimming cost V 0 bases and J 9 bases, with 10 bases left between them. CDR3 length: 13 amino acids. Clones were sequenced by immunoSEQ multiplex PCR, and TCRdb holds only the in-frame ones, with some missing. The table shows fewer than 85,000 clones, with approximately 90% occurring only once. This TCR was sampled from a human donor in a cohort sampled during active COVID-19. The sample consisted of peripheral blood. This chain uses TRBV5-1 with TRBJ1-5; D perhaps matches TRBD1 (6 bases). CDR3 protein: CASSLERGRPQHF. Here the CDR3 DNA reads TGCGCCAGCAGCTTGGAGAGGGGGAGGCCCCAGCATTTT.